These T cell receptor beta chains were read from a single sample in a study of PD-1 blockade in classical Hodgkin lymphoma. Method: immunoSEQ multiplex PCR; TCRdb's copy keeps in-frame clones and lacks some. The sample carries some 31,000 clones, roughly 70% recorded once. This material consisted of peripheral blood mononuclear cells (PBMCs), taken before the second cycle of nivolumab. The receptors shown here come from a human donor with classical Hodgkin lymphoma. Both conserved end residues are part of each CDR3. The D gene is left open where the match is weak. Size values are once, few and many counts, or a class for expanded clones, and some rows have none.

J gene: TRBJ1-2; clone size: once; V gene: TRBV7-9; D gene: .; CDR3 protein: CASSLSQGLYGYTF; CDR3 DNA: TGTGCCAGCAGCCTCTCGCAGGGGCTTTATGGCTACACCTTC
J gene: TRBJ2-3; clone size: .; V gene: TRBV5-1; D gene: .; CDR3 protein: CASSLQGSTDTQYF; CDR3 DNA: TGCGCCAGCAGCTTGCAGGGGTCTACAGATACGCAGTATTTT
J gene: TRBJ1-1; clone size: few; V gene: TRBV27; D gene: .; CDR3 protein: CASSLTYNFLGTEAFF; CDR3 DNA: TGTGCCAGCAGTTTAACCTATAACTTTCTTGGGACTGAAGCTTTCTTT
J gene: TRBJ1-2; clone size: few; V gene: TRBV20-1; D gene: .; CDR3 protein: CSALQARGYTF; CDR3 DNA: TGCAGTGCGCTGCAGGCTAGAGGCTACACCTTC
J gene: TRBJ2-3; clone size: .; V gene: TRBV28; D gene: TRBD2; CDR3 protein: CASRGIRGAAVRSGRRTDTQYF; CDR3 DNA: TGTGCCAGCAGAGGCATTAGAGGGGCGGCGGTCCGAAGCGGGAGACGCACAGATACGCAGTATTTT
J gene: TRBJ2-5; clone size: .; V gene: TRBV7-2; D gene: TRBD2; CDR3 protein: CASSRGGGTQETQYF; CDR3 DNA: TGTGCCAGCAGCAGGGGCGGGGGTACTCAAGAGACCCAGTACTTC
J gene: TRBJ2-7; clone size: .; V gene: TRBV6-5; D gene: .; CDR3 protein: CASTLGGDNGEQYF; CDR3 DNA: TGTGCCAGCACCCTCGGAGGGGATAACGGCGAGCAGTACTTC
J gene: TRBJ2-3; clone size: .; V gene: TRBV5-6; D gene: .; CDR3 protein: CASSLKGMWTDTQYF; CDR3 DNA: TGTGCCAGCAGCTTGAAGGGGATGTGGACAGATACGCAGTATTTT
J gene: TRBJ2-7; clone size: .; V gene: TRBV29-1; D gene: TRBD2; CDR3 protein: CSVDGGDLVEQYF; CDR3 DNA: TGCAGCGTTGATGGGGGGGACCTAGTCGAGCAGTACTTC
J gene: TRBJ2-3; clone size: .; V gene: TRBV5-1; D gene: .; CDR3 protein: CASSEMRTDTQYF; CDR3 DNA: TGCGCCAGCAGCGAGATGAGAACAGATACGCAGTATTTT
J gene: TRBJ1-5; clone size: few; V gene: TRBV18; D gene: .; CDR3 protein: CASSPLPTPMDSNQPQHF; CDR3 DNA: TGTGCCAGCTCACCCCTCCCGACACCGATGGATAGCAATCAGCCCCAGCATTTT